This T cell receptor (beta chain) stems from a study of tumor-infiltrating lymphocytes in primary liver carcinoma. The CDR3 consists of 15 residues. Germline V gene lookup returns CDR1 MNHNS and CDR2 SASEGT. With a constant-region primer, TCR beta cDNA was made from approximately 520 ng of total RNA. Modified slightly, ARM-PCR produced TCR beta libraries over three nested multiplex PCR rounds. Use of TRBV1-TRBV30 forward primers with a C-beta reverse primer characterized the first two PCR rounds, which lasted nine to eleven cycles each. TCRdb re-called the multiplex PCR reads with MiXCR, one entry per CDR3 protein. The sample carries a few hundred thousand distinct CDR3 sequences, more than 55% recorded once. Blood RNA came from unsorted whole blood; germline DNA was also extracted. For this clonotype: Just one base apart from a much larger clone, this may be a read error.

The rearrangement uses TRBV6-1 and TRBJ1-2, with TRBD1 matching 9 bases. Material for sequencing was peripheral blood. This receptor was obtained from a woman aged 30 to 39 with primary liver carcinoma and hepatitis B virus infection. The CDR3 loop reads CGSSHRDRVSAGYTF. The DNA for the CDR3 is TGTGGCAGCAGTCACCGGGACAGGGTATCTGCCGGCTACACCTTC.